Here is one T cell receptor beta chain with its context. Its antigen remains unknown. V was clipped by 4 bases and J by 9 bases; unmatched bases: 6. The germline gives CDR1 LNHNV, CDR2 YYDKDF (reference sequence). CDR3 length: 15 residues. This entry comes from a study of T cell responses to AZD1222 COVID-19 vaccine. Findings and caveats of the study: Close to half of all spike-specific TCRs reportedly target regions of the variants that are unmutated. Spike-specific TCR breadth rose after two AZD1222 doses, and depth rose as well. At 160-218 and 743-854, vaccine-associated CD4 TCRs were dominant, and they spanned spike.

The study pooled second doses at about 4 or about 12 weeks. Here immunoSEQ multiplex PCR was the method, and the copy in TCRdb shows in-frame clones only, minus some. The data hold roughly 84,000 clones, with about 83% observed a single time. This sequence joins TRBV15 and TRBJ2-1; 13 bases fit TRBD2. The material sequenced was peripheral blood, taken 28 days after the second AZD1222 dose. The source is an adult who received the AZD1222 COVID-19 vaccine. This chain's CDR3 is CATSKKGLAGTEQFF. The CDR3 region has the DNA TGTGCCACCAGCAAGAAGGGACTAGCGGGAACTGAGCAGTTCTTC.